These T cell receptor beta chains were read from a single sample in a study of T cell responses to AZD1222 COVID-19 vaccine. TCRdb's copy holds only in-frame clones and misses some; the assay was immunoSEQ multiplex PCR. The top ten clones hold 9% to 9.5% of a sample with approximately 140,000 clones, 92% of them seen once. Specimen: peripheral blood, collected 28 days after the second AZD1222 dose. These receptor sequences come from an adult who received the AZD1222 COVID-19 vaccine. CDR3s include the opening cysteine and the closing phenylalanine or tryptophan. A D gene is named only where the DNA matches it firmly. Clone size is shown for a subset of rows, as once, few, many or a class of expanded clone.

d_call j_call cdr3_length v_call clone_size cdr3_nt cdr3_aa
. TRBJ1-2 13 TRBV4-2 . TGTGCCAGCAACGAGCCGCCGAACTATGGCTACACCTTC CASNEPPNYGYTF
. TRBJ1-1 17 TRBV4-1 . TGCGCCAGCAGCCAAGTTTGGGGCAGGGATGGGAACACTGAAGCTTTCTTT CASSQVWGRDGNTEAFF
TRBD1 TRBJ2-1 13 TRBV7-3 . TGTGCCAGCAGCGCCGCCGGGACAGGGGCCCCGTTCTTC CASSAAGTGAPFF
. TRBJ2-3 14 TRBV29-1 . TGCAGCGTTGAAGCCACCCAGCACACAGATACGCAGTATTTT CSVEATQHTDTQYF
. TRBJ1-1 14 TRBV28 . TGTGCCAGCAGTTTGCCCACCCGGGGGAGTGAAGCTTTCTTT CASSLPTRGSEAFF
. TRBJ1-2 15 TRBV27 . TGTGCCAGCAGTTTCTCGGGGGCATCTAACTATGGCTACACCTTC CASSFSGASNYGYTF
TRBD2 TRBJ2-2 16 TRBV10-3 . TGTGCCATCGGGACTAGCGGGAGGGCGAACACCGGGGAGCTGTTTTTT CAIGTSGRANTGELFF
. TRBJ1-3 14 TRBV6-5 . TGTGCCAGCAGACCTCCAGGGGCTGGAAACACCATATATTTT CASRPPGAGNTIYF
. TRBJ1-1 14 TRBV3-1/TRBV3-2 . TGTGCCAGCAGCCCCAGAGCCATGAACACTGAAGCTTTCTTT CASSPRAMNTEAFF
. TRBJ1-2 16 TRBV14 . TGTGCCAGCAGCCAAGATGCCCGTTCCTCTCTGTATGGCTACACCTTC CASSQDARSSLYGYTF
. TRBJ1-6 12 TRBV12-3/TRBV12-4 . TGTGCCAGCAGTCCCCTGGCCGCACCCCTCCACTTT CASSPLAAPLHF
. TRBJ2-3 13 TRBV24-1 . TGTGCCACCAGGGAAGGAGACACAGATACGCAGTATTTT CATREGDTDTQYF
. TRBJ2-7 15 TRBV11-2 . TGTGCCAGCAGCTTCAGACAGCGGAGCTCCTACGAGCAGTACTTC CASSFRQRSSYEQYF
. TRBJ2-1 14 TRBV18 . TGTGCCAGCTCACCCGGGACGGCCGACAATGAGCAGTTCTTC CASSPGTADNEQFF
TRBD1 TRBJ2-7 14 TRBV7-9 . TGTGCCAGCAGTGAGAGACAGGGCCCGATCGAGCAGTACTTC CASSERQGPIEQYF
. TRBJ2-5 15 TRBV6-5 . TGTGCCAGCAGTCTTCGGGCCGATATGGGGACAACCCAGTACTTC CASSLRADMGTTQYF
. TRBJ2-2 17 TRBV5-1 medium-sized TGCGCCAGCAGCTTGGAGGGGGACCACCTAAACACCGGGGAGCTGTTTTTT CASSLEGDHLNTGELFF
. TRBJ1-2 13 TRBV12-3/TRBV12-4 . TGTGCCAGCACCTCATTTGTCCAACGTGGCTACACCTTC CASTSFVQRGYTF
TRBD2 TRBJ2-1 13 TRBV11-2 . TGTGCCAGCAGCTTATCGGGGGGCAATGAGCAGTTCTTC CASSLSGGNEQFF
. TRBJ2-5 13 TRBV19 . TGTGCCAGTAGTACTTACCCCCAAGAGACCCAGTACTTC CASSTYPQETQYF
. TRBJ1-1 13 TRBV29-1 . TGCAGCGTTGACCAGGGGACTAACACTGAAGCTTTCTTT CSVDQGTNTEAFF
. TRBJ1-4 15 TRBV11-1 . TGTGCCAGCAGCCTCAACAGGAAGGCTAATGAAAAACTGTTTTTT CASSLNRKANEKLFF
. TRBJ2-7 13 TRBV11-2 . TGTGCCAGCAGCGGGGCTCTCGTCTACGAGCAGTACTTC CASSGALVYEQYF
TRBD2 TRBJ2-3 16 TRBV9 . TGTGCCAGCAGCGTACGGAGGGAGGGTTACGGAGATACGCAGTATTTT CASSVRREGYGDTQYF